The 11 T cell receptor beta chains given below trace back to one sample, sequenced in a study of OX40 agonist ivuxolimab in advanced cancers. The repertoire was sequenced with immunoSEQ multiplex PCR; TCRdb's copy has only in-frame clones and lacks some. The repertoire consists of about 58,000 clones, with approximately 89% occurring once and the leading ten covering approximately 3.8%. The starting material was CD4+ or CD8+ T cells sorted from blood, obtained in a trial of the OX40 agonist ivuxolimab. These receptors originate from an adult with an advanced solid tumor such as melanoma, head and neck, liver or kidney cancer.

This chain links TRBV7-9 with TRBJ2-7; 9 positions agree with TRBD1. V dropped 5 bases and J dropped 6; count of bases not matched to a gene: 8. CDR3 length: 14 residues. CDR1 and CDR2 from the germline V gene are SEHNR and FQNEAQ (reference sequence). CDR3 bases: TGTGCCAGCAGCCTCGGGTGGACAGGGGCCGAGCAGTACTTC. Translated: CASSLGWTGAEQYF.

The chain uses TRBV4-1 and TRBJ2-5; the D is unclear. V was trimmed by 1 base and J by 1 base, leaving 4 bases between them. From germline, CDR1 is MGHRA and CDR2 YSYEKL. The CDR3 is 13 amino acids. DNA of the CDR3: TGCGCCAGCAGCCAAGCGACCCAAGAGACCCAGTACTTC. Its protein product is CASSQATQETQYF.

The chain uses TRBV9 and TRBJ2-7, with 8 positions matching TRBD1. J gave up 3 bases and V 0 bases, and 11 bases lay outside the gene matches. CDR3 length equals 17 residues. Germline-derived CDR1 and CDR2 are SGDLS and YYNGEE. CDR3 amino acids: CASSVGDRGVSRYEQYF. CDR3 DNA: TGTGCCAGCAGCGTAGGTGACAGGGGCGTAAGCCGCTACGAGCAGTACTTC.

In DNA, the CDR3 is TGTGCCTGGAGCGCTCCGGGGCTGGGTGGAAACACCATATATTTT. It translates to CAWSAPGLGGNTIYF. V is TRBV30 and J is TRBJ1-3, with D possibly TRBD1 on 5 matching bases. V was shortened by 3 bases and J by 3 bases, with 15 bases between the two germline ends. This CDR3 has 15 residues. Per the germline V gene, CDR1 is GTSNPN and CDR2 is SVGIG (reference sequence).

The chain joins TRBV4-1 to TRBJ1-1, with no clear D. This CDR3 has 13 amino acids. V lost 0 bases, J lost 8 bases, and 10 bases lay in between. Germline V gene data show CDR1 as MGHRA and CDR2 as YSYEKL. The CDR3 DNA sequence: TGCGCCAGCAGCCAAGATCAGGCCAGGGAAGCTTTCTTT. As protein: CASSQDQAREAFF.

The V call is TRBV30, the J call TRBJ2-5, with 10 bases aligning to TRBD2. V lost 5 bases to trimming and J lost 3 bases; unmatched junction nucleotides: 9. The CDR3 is 15 residues long. CDR1 and CDR2 (germline): GTSNPN, SVGIG (reference sequence). The CDR3 sequence: CAWGLGLAGEETQYF. The CDR3 nucleotides read TGTGCCTGGGGTCTAGGGCTAGCGGGAGAAGAGACCCAGTACTTC.

The chain carries TRBV25-1 and TRBJ1-4; D might be TRBD1 (5 bases). Germline assignment: CDR1 MGHDK and CDR2 SYGVNS. This CDR3 has 11 residues. V was cut by 6 bases and J by 8 bases, with 7 bases left in between. The CDR3 bases are TGTGCCAGCAGGGGGGGAGAAAAACTGTTTTTT. Its protein product is CASRGGEKLFF.

This chain uses TRBV6-1 with TRBJ2-7; a weak D match, TRBD2 (5 bases). The CDR3 sequence is 13 residues long. Germline V gives CDR1 MNHNS, CDR2 SASEGT. V gave up 6 bases and J gave up 3 bases, with 12 bases separating them. Written as DNA, the CDR3 is TGTGCCAGCAGGCGACTCGGACTCTACGAGCAGTACTTC. Translation: CASRRLGLYEQYF.

The chain couples TRBV7-2 to TRBJ1-1; D is perhaps TRBD1 (5 bases). Trimming removed 1 base from V and 6 bases from J, with 15 bases in between. Germline loops: CDR1 SGHTA, CDR2 FQGNSA. The CDR3 spans 15 residues. CDR3 amino acids: CASSLGGRIPAEAFF. For the CDR3, the DNA is TGTGCCAGCAGCTTAGGGGGACGAATACCGGCTGAAGCTTTCTTT.

J is TRBJ1-1 and V is TRBV4-1, with TRBD1 matching 12 bases. The CDR3 extends over 16 amino acids. V shed 2 bases and J 2 bases; nucleotides not matched to a gene: 3. Germline values: CDR1 MGHRA, CDR2 YSYEKL. CDR3 in amino acids: CASSQLGTGGNTEAFF. Written as DNA, the CDR3 is TGCGCCAGCAGCCAATTGGGGACAGGGGGCAACACTGAAGCTTTCTTT.

This clone was detected a few times. The gene calls are TRBV7-6 and TRBJ1-2; the match to TRBD1 covers 8 bases. This CDR3 is built from 13 residues. CDR1 SGHVS and CDR2 FNYEAQ come from the germline V gene. V lost 3 bases and J lost 6; bases outside the gene matches: 3. CDR3 DNA sequence: TGTGCCAGCAGCTTTGGACAGGGAGATGGCTACACCTTC. It encodes CASSFGQGDGYTF. The full variable domain, in which reference TRBV7-6 and TRBJ1-2 provide the parts outside the CDR3, is GAGVSQSPRYKVTKRGQDVALRCDPISGHVSLYWYRQALGQGPEFLTYFNYEAQQDKSGLPNDRFSAERPEGSISTLTIQRTEQRDSAMYRCASSFGQGDGYTFGSGTRLTVV.